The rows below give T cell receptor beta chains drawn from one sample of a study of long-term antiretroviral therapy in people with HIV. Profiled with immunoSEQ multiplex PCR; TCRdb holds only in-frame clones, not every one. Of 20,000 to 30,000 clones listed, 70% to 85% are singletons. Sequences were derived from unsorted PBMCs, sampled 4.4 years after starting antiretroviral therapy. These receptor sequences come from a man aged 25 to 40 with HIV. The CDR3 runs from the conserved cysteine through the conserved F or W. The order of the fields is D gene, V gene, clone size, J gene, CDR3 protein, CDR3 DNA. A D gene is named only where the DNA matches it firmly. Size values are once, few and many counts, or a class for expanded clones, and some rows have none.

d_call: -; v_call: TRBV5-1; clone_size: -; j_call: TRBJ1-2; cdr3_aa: CASSLTSNYGYTF; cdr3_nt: TGCGCCAGCAGCTTGACATCTAACTATGGCTACACCTTC
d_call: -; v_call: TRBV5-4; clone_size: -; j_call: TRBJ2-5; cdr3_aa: CASSLAGNQETQYF; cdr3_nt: TGTGCCAGCAGCTTGGCGGGCAATCAAGAGACCCAGTACTTC
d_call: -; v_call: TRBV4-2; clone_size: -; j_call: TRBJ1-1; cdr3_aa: CASSQDARGNTEAFF; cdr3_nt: TGTGCCAGCAGCCAAGATGCGCGGGGGAACACTGAAGCTTTCTTT
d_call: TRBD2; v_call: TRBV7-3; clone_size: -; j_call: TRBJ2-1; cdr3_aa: CASSSHTSGSHHEQFF; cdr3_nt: TGTGCCAGCAGCTCCCATACTAGCGGGAGTCACCATGAGCAGTTCTTC
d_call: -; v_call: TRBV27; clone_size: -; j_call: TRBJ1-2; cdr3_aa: CASSSLFRDRPYGYTF; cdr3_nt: TGTGCCAGCAGTTCCCTTTTCCGGGACCGACCTTATGGCTACACCTTC
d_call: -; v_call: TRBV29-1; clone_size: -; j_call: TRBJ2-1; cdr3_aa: CSVASVHNEQFF; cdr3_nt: TGCAGCGTTGCTAGCGTCCACAATGAGCAGTTCTTC
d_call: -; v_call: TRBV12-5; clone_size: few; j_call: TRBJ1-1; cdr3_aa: CASGQTPNTEAFF; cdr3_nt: TGTGCTAGTGGCCAAACACCGAACACTGAAGCTTTCTTT
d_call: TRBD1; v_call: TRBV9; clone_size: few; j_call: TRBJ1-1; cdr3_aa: CASSESPGQGKTEAFF; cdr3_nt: TGTGCCAGCAGCGAAAGCCCGGGACAGGGGAAGACTGAAGCTTTCTTT
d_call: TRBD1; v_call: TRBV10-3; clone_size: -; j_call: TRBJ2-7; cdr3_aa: CAISTGQASYEQYF; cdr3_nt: TGTGCCATCAGCACGGGACAGGCTTCCTACGAGCAGTACTTC
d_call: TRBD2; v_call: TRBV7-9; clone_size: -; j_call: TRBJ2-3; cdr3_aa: CASSLDSGRTDTQYF; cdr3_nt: TGTGCCAGCAGCTTAGATAGCGGGAGGACAGATACGCAGTATTTT
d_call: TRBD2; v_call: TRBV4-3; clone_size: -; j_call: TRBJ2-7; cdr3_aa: CASSRDETSGSYEQYF; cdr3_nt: TGCGCCAGCAGCCGTGACGAGACTAGCGGGTCCTACGAGCAGTACTTC
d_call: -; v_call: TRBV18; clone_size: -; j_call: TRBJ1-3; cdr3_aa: CASSPASSGTRINTIYF; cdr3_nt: TGTGCCAGCTCACCCGCTTCGTCCGGGACGCGGATAAACACCATATATTTT
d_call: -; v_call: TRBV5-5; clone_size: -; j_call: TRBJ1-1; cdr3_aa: CASSPNTGTIGARNTEAFF; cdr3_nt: TGTGCCAGCAGCCCTAATACCGGGACAATCGGGGCTAGAAACACTGAAGCTTTCTTT
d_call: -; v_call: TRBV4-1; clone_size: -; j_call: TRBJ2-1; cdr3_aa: CASSPVWGLRDDEQFF; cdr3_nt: TGCGCCAGCAGCCCGGTTTGGGGCCTCAGGGACGATGAGCAGTTCTTC
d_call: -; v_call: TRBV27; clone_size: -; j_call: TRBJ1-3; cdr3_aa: CASSLQSSGNTIYF; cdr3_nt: TGTGCCAGCAGCCTACAGAGCTCTGGAAACACCATATATTTT
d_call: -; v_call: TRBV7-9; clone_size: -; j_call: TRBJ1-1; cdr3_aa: CASSIEQGWDTEAFF; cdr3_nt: TGTGCCAGCAGCATCGAACAGGGTTGGGACACTGAAGCTTTCTTT
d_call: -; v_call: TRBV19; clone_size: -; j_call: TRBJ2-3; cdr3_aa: CASKMGWGTDTQYF; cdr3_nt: TGTGCCAGTAAGATGGGGTGGGGTACAGATACGCAGTATTTT
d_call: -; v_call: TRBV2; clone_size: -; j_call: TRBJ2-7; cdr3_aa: CASSEDTVYEQYF; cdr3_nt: TGTGCCAGCAGTGAAGATACCGTCTACGAGCAGTACTTC
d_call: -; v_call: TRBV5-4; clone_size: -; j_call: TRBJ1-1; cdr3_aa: CASSLAPGGNTEAFF; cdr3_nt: TGTGCCAGCAGCTTGGCCCCGGGGGGGAACACTGAAGCTTTCTTT
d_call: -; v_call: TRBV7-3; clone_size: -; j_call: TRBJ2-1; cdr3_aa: CASSPPGDNEQFF; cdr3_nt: TGTGCCAGCAGCCCGCCCGGAGACAATGAGCAGTTCTTC
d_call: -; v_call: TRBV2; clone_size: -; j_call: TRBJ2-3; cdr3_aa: CASSDPGRSTDTQYF; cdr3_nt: TGTGCCAGCAGTGATCCGGGACGGAGCACAGATACGCAGTATTTT
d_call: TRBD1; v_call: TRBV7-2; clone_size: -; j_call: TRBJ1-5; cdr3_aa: CASSSTGGNQPQHF; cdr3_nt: TGTGCCAGCAGCTCTACAGGGGGCAATCAGCCCCAGCATTTT
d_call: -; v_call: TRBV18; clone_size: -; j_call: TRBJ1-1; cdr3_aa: CASSPSGPTEAFF; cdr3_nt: TGTGCCAGCTCACCGTCGGGCCCCACTGAAGCTTTCTTT
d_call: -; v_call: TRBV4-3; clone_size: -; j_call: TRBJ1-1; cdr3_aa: CASSQDFVGSTEAFF; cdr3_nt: TGCGCCAGCAGCCAAGATTTTGTGGGGAGCACTGAAGCTTTCTTT
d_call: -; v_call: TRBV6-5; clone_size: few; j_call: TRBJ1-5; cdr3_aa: CASSRGEGQPQHF; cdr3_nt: TGTGCCAGCAGTCGGGGCGAGGGGCAGCCCCAGCATTTT
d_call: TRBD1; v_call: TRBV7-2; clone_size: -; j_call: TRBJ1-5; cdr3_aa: CASSLGGTGDQPQHF; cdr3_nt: TGTGCCAGCAGCTTAGGGGGGACAGGGGATCAGCCCCAGCATTTT
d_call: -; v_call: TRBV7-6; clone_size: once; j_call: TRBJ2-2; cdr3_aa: CASSPRATSTGELFF; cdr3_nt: TGTGCCAGCAGCCCTCGGGCTACGAGCACCGGGGAGCTGTTTTTT
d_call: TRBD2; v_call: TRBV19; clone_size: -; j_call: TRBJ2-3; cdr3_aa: CASRRTSGSTDTQYF; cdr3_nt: TGTGCCAGCCGTAGGACTAGCGGGAGCACAGATACGCAGTATTTT
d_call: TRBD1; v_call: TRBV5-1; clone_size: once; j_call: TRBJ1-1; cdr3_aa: CASSTGGEAFF; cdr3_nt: TGCGCCAGCAGTACAGGGGGAGAAGCTTTCTTT
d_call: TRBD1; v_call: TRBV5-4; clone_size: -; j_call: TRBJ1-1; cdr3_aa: CASSLRSWQGDTEAFF; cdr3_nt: TGTGCCAGCAGCTTAAGGAGTTGGCAGGGGGATACTGAAGCTTTCTTT
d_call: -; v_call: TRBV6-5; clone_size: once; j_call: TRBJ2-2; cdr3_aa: CASSYSSSGRTGELFF; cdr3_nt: TGTGCCAGCAGTTACTCGAGTAGCGGAAGAACCGGGGAGCTGTTTTTT
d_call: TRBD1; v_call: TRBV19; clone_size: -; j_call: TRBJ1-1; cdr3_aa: CASSRGPEYTEAFF; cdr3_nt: TGTGCCAGTAGCAGGGGGCCGGAGTACACTGAAGCTTTCTTT
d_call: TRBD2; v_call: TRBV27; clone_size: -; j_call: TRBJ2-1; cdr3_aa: CASSAIAGGPSYNEQFF; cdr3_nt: TGTGCCAGCAGCGCAATAGCGGGAGGGCCCTCCTACAATGAGCAGTTCTTC
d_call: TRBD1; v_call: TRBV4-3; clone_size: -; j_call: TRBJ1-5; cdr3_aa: CASSPRTGRTQHF; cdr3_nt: TGCGCCAGCAGCCCTCGGACAGGTCGGACCCAGCATTTT
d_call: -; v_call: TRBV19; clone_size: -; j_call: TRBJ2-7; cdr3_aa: CASSDRLYEQYF; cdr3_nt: TGTGCCAGTAGTGACAGGTTGTACGAGCAGTACTTC
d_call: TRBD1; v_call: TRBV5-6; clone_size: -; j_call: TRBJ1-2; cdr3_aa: CASSLVAYRGSGYTF; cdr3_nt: TGTGCCAGCAGCTTGGTAGCGTACAGGGGGAGTGGCTACACCTTC
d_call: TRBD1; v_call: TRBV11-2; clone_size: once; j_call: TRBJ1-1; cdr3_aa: CASSSTPGTGDPEAFF; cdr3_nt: TGTGCCAGCAGCTCAACCCCGGGGACAGGGGACCCCGAAGCTTTCTTT
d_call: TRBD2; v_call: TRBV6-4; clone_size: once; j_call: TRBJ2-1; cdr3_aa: CASTQVAGVFNEQFF; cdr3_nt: TGTGCCAGCACACAAGTAGCGGGAGTTTTCAATGAGCAGTTCTTC
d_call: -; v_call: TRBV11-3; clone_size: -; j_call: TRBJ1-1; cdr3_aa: CASSFKGGDTEAFF; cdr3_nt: TGTGCCAGCAGCTTTAAGGGTGGGGACACTGAAGCTTTCTTT
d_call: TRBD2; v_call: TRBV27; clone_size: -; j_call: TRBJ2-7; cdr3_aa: CAAWGGHEQYF; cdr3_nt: TGTGCCGCCTGGGGGGGACACGAGCAGTACTTC
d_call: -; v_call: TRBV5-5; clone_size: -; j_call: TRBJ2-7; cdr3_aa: CASSLVGDLSYEQYF; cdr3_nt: TGTGCCAGCAGCTTGGTAGGGGACCTCTCCTACGAGCAGTACTTC
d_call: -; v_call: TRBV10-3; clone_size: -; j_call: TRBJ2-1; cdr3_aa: CAISRQASEQFF; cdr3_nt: TGTGCCATCAGTAGACAGGCTTCTGAGCAGTTCTTC
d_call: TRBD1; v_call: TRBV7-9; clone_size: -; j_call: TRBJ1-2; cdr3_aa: CASSLSTGVSYGYTF; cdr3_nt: TGTGCCAGCAGCCTATCGACAGGGGTGAGCTATGGCTACACCTTC
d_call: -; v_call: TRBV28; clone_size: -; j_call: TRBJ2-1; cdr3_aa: CASSLIRSSYNEQFF; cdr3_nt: TGTGCCAGCAGCCTCATTAGGAGCTCCTACAATGAGCAGTTCTTC
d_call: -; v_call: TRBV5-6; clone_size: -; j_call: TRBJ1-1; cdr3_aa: CASSSRRAGEAFF; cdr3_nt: TGTGCCAGCAGCTCAAGGCGGGCAGGAGAAGCTTTCTTT
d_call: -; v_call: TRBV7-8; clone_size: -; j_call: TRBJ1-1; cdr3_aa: CASTSSVSGTEAFF; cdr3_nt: TGTGCCAGCACCTCTTCAGTCTCAGGCACTGAAGCTTTCTTT
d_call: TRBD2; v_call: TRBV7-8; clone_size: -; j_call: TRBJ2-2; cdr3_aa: CASSGGLKGTGELFF; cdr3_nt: TGTGCCAGCAGCGGGGGACTAAAGGGCACCGGGGAGCTGTTTTTT
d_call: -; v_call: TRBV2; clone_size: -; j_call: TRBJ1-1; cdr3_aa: CASSEDSKNTEAFF; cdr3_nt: TGTGCCAGCAGTGAGGACAGTAAGAACACTGAAGCTTTCTTT
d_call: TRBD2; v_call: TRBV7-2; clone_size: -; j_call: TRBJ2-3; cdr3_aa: CASSPGVGAGSGTDTQYF; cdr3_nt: TGTGCCAGCAGCCCTGGAGTCGGAGCGGGGAGCGGCACAGATACGCAGTATTTT
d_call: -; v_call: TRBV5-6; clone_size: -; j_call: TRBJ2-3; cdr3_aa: CASSLGAGLSTDTQYF; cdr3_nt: TGTGCCAGCAGCTTGGGGGCGGGACTTAGCACAGATACGCAGTATTTT
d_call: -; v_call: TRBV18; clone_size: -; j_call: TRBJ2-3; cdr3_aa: CASSRFSSTDTQYF; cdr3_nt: TGTGCCAGCTCACGTTTTTCTAGCACAGATACGCAGTATTTT
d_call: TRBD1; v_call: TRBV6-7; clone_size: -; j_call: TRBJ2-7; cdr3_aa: CASSYSWDGTGNYEQYF; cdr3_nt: TGTGCCAGCAGTTACTCTTGGGACGGGACAGGAAACTACGAGCAGTACTTC
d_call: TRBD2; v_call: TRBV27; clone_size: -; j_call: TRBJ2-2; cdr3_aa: CASSGLESNTGELFF; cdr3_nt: TGTGCCAGCTCGGGACTAGAGTCGAACACCGGGGAGCTGTTTTTT
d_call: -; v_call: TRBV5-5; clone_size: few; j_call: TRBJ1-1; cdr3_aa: CASSFDRNTEAFF; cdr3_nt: TGTGCCAGCAGCTTTGACAGAAACACTGAAGCTTTCTTT
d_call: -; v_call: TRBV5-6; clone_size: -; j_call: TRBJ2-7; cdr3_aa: CASSLVWAQSYEQYF; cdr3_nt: TGTGCCAGCAGCTTGGTGTGGGCCCAGTCCTACGAGCAGTACTTC
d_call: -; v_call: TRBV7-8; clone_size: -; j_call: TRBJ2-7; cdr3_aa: CASSLGPRGGSYEQYF; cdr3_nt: TGTGCCAGCAGCTTAGGACCTCGGGGCGGCTCCTACGAGCAGTACTTC
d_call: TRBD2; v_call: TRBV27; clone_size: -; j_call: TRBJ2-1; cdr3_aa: CASSFSGGEYYNEQFF; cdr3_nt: TGTGCCAGCAGTTTTAGCGGGGGGGAATACTACAATGAGCAGTTCTTC
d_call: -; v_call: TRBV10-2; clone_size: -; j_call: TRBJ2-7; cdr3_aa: CASSAGALDYEQYF; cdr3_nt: TGCGCCAGCAGTGCAGGGGCCCTAGACTACGAGCAGTACTTC
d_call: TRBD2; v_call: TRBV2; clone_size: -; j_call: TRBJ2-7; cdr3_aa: CASCTSGGSYEQYF; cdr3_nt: TGTGCCAGCTGCACTAGCGGGGGGTCCTACGAGCAGTACTTC
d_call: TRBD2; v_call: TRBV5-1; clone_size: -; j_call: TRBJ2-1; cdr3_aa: CASRPTGSSGLSWEQFF; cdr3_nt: TGCGCCAGCAGACCTACTGGCTCTAGCGGGCTCTCCTGGGAGCAGTTCTTC